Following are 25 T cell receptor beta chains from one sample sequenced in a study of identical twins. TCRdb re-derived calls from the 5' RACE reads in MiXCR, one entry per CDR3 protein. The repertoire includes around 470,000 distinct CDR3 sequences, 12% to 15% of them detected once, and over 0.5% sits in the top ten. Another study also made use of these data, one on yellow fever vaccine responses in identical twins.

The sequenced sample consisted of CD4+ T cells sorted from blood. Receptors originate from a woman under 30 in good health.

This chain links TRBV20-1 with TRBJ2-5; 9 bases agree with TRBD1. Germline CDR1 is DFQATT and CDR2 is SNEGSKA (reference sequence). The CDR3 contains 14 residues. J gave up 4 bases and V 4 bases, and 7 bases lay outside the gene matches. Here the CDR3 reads CSAITGGRSETQYF. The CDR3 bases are TGCAGTGCTATAACAGGGGGCCGGTCAGAGACCCAGTACTTC.

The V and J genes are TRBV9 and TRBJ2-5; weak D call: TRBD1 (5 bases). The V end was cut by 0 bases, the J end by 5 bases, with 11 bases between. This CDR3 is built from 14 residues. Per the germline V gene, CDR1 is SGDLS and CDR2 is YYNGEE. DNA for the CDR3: TGTGCCAGCAGCGTAGATGCAGGGCGGGAGACCCAGTACTTC. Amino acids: CASSVDAGRETQYF.

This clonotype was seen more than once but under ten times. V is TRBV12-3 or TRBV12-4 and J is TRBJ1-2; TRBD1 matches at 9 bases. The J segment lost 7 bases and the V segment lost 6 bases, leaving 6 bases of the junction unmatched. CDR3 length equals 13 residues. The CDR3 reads CASSRDRVVGYTF. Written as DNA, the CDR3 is TGTGCCAGCAGCCGGGACAGGGTAGTTGGCTACACCTTC.

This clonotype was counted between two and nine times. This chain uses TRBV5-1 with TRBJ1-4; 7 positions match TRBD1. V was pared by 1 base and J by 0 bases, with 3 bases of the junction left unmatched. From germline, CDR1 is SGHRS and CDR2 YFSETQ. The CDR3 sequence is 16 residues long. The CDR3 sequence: CASSLTGAATNEKLFF. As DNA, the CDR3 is TGCGCCAGCAGCTTGACAGGGGCCGCAACTAATGAAAAACTGTTTTTT.

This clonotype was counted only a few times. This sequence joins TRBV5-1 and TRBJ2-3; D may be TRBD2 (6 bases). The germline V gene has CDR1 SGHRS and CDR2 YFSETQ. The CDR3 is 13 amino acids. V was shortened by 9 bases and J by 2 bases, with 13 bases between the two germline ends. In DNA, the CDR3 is TGCGCCAAACCGGGAGAGCTCACAGATACGCAGTATTTT. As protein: CAKPGELTDTQYF.

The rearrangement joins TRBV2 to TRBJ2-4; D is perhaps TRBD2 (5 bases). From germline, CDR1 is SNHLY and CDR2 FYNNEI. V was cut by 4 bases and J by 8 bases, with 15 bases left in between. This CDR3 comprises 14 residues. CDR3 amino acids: CASSASTRSDIQYF. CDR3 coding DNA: TGTGCCAGCAGTGCCTCTACTAGGTCGGACATTCAGTACTTC.

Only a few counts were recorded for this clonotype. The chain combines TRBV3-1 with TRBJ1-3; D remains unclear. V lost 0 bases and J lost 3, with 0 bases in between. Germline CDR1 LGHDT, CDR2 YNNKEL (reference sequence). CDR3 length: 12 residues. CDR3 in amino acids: CASSQDGNTIYF. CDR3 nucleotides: TGTGCCAGCAGCCAAGATGGAAACACCATATATTTT.

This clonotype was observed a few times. The chain's CDR3 is CASSYPLARGGGELFF. CDR3 nucleotides: TGTGCCAGCAGTTACCCCCTCGCTAGGGGAGGCGGGGAGCTGTTTTTT. The V and J genes are TRBV6-5 and TRBJ2-2; D is perhaps TRBD2 (6 bases). V lost 2 bases to trimming and J lost 7 bases, with 17 bases between them. The CDR3 has 16 amino acids. Germline V lookup: CDR1 MNHEY, CDR2 SVGAGI.

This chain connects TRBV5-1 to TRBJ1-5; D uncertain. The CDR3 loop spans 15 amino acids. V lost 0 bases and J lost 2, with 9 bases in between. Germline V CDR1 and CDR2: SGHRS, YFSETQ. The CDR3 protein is CASSLEAGGNQPQHF. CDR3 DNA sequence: TGCGCCAGCAGCTTGGAGGCAGGAGGCAATCAGCCCCAGCATTTT.

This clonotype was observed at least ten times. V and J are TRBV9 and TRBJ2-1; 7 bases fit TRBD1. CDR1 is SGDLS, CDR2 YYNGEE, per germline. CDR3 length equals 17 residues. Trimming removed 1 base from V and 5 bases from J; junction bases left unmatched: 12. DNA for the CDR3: TGTGCCAGCAGCGTAATGCCCCGACAGGGTGGGAACAATGAGCAGTTCTTC. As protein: CASSVMPRQGGNNEQFF.

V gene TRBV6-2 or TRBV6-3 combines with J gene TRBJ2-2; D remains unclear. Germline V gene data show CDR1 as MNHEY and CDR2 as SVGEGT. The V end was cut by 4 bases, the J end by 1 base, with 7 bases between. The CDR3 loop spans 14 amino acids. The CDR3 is CASSSRKNTGELFF. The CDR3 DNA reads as TGTGCCAGCAGTTCCCGCAAGAACACCGGGGAGCTGTTTTTT.

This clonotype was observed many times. CDR3 sequence: CASSLGQGGEQYF. The CDR3 DNA reads TGTGCCAGCAGTTTAGGACAGGGAGGCGAGCAGTACTTC. The chain recombines TRBV12-3 or TRBV12-4 with TRBJ2-7, with D possibly being TRBD1 (7 bases). The length of the CDR3 is 13 residues. Trimming cost V 1 base and J 6 bases, with 10 bases left between them.

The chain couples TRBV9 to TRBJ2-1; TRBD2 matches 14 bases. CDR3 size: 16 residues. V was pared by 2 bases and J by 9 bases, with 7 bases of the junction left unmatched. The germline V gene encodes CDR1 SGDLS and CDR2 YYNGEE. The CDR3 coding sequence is TGTGCCAGCAGCGTTTCAGGGACTAGCGGGAGCGTTGAGCAGTTCTTC. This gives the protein CASSVSGTSGSVEQFF.

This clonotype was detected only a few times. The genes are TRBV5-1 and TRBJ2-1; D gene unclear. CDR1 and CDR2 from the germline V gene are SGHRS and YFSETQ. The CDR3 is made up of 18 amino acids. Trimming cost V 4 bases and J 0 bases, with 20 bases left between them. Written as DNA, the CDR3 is TGCGCCAGCAGCCCGGTGAGAGGACCCATGAACTCCTACAATGAGCAGTTCTTC. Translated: CASSPVRGPMNSYNEQFF.

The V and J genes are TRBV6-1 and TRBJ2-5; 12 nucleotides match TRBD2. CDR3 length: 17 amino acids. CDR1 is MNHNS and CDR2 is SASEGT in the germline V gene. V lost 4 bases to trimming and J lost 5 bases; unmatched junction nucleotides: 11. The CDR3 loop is CASSAVASGGAGETQYF. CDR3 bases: TGTGCCAGCAGTGCGGTAGCTAGCGGGGGGGCAGGGGAGACCCAGTACTTC.

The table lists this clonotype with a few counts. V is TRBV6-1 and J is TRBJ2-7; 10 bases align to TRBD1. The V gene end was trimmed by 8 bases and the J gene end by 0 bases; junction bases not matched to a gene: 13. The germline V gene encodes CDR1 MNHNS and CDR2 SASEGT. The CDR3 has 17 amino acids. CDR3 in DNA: TGTGCCAGCGGCCGGACAGGGGGGCAAGTTTTCTCCTACGAGCAGTACTTC. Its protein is CASGRTGGQVFSYEQYF.

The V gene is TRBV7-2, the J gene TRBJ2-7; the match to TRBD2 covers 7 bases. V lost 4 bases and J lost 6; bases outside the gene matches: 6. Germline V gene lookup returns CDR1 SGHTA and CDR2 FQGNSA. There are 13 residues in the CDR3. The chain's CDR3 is CASSWGGEGEQYF. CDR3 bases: TGTGCCAGCAGCTGGGGTGGGGAGGGCGAGCAGTACTTC.

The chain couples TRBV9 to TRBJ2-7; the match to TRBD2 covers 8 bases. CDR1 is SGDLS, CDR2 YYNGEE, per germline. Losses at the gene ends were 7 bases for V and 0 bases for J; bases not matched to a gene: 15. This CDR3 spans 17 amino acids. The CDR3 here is CASSRAGGGGSSYEQYF. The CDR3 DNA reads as TGTGCCAGCTCCCGGGCCGGGGGCGGGGGGAGCTCCTACGAGCAGTACTTC. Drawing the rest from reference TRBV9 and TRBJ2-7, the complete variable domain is DSGVTQTPKHLITATGQRVTLRCSPRSGDLSVYWYQQSLDQGLQFLIQYYNGEERAKGNILERFSAQQFPDLHSELNLSSLELGDSALYFCASSRAGGGGSSYEQYFGPGTRLTVT.

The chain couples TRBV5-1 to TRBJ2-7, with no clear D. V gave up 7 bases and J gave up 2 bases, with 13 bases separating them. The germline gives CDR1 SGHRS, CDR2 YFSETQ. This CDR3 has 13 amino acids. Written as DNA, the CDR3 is TGCGCCAGCTCGAAATCGCGAACCTACGAGCAGTACTTC. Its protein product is CASSKSRTYEQYF.

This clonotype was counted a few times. CDR3 residues: CASSDRESSPLHF. The CDR3 bases are TGTGCCAGCAGTGACAGGGAATCGTCACCCCTCCACTTT. The rearrangement links TRBV6-2 or TRBV6-3 to TRBJ1-6; 7 bases align to TRBD1. This CDR3 comprises 13 residues. V dropped 5 bases and J dropped 10; count of bases not matched to a gene: 5. The germline V gene has CDR1 MNHEY and CDR2 SVGEGT.

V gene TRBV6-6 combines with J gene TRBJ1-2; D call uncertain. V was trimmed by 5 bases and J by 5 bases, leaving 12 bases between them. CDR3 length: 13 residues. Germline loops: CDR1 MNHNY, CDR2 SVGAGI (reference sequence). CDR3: CASSAGPQYGYTF. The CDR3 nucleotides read TGTGCCAGCAGTGCCGGGCCTCAATATGGCTACACCTTC.

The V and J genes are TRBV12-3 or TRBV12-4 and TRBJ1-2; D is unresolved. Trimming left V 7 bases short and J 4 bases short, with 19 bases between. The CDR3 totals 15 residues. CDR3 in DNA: TGTGCCAGCACCTCTAGCGGGGTTTACCTCTATGGCTACACCTTC. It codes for CASTSSGVYLYGYTF.

CDR3 nucleotides: TGTGCCAGCAGTTTATCCACACGGGGGAACACTGAAGCTTTCTTT. This sequence encodes CASSLSTRGNTEAFF. The chain has TRBV28 and TRBJ1-1; no clear D gene. From germline, CDR1 is MDHEN and CDR2 SYDVKM. The CDR3 contains 15 residues. V was cut by 1 base and J by 1 base, with 10 bases left in between. Using reference TRBV28 and TRBJ1-1 for the parts outside the CDR3, the full variable domain is DVKVTQSSRYLVKRTGEKVFLECVQDMDHENMFWYRQDPGLGLRLIYFSYDVKMKEKGDIPEGYSVSREKKERFSLILESASTNQTSMYLCASSLSTRGNTEAFFGQGTRLTVV.

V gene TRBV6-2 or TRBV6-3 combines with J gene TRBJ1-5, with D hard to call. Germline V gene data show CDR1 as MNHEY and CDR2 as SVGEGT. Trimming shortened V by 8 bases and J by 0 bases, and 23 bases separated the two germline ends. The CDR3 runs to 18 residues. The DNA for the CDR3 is TGTGCCAGCCAAAAATCTCCGGGAAGGTTTTATAGCAATCAGCCCCAGCATTTT. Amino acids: CASQKSPGRFYSNQPQHF.

CDR3 loop: CASSSLLGGRSSPLHF. The CDR3 region has the DNA TGTGCCAGCAGTTCCTTGCTTGGGGGCCGTAGTTCACCCCTCCACTTT. The V call is TRBV28, the J call TRBJ1-6, with D possibly being TRBD1 (6 bases). The CDR3 totals 16 residues. V was pared by 4 bases and J by 9 bases, with 19 bases between. The germline V gene has CDR1 MDHEN and CDR2 SYDVKM.